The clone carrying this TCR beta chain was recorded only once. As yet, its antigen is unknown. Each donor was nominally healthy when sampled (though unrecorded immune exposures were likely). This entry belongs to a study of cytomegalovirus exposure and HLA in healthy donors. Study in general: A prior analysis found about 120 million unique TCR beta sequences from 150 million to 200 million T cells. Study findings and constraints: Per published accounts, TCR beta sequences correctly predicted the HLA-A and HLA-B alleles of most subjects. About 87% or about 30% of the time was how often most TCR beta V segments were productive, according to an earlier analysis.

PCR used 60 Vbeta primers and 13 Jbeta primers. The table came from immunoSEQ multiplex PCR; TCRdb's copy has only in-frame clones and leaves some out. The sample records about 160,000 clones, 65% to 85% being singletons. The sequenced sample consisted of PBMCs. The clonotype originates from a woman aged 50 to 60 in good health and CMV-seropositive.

The CDR3, as DNA: TGTGCCAGCAGCTTACGGGGTCTACCGAACACTGAAGCTTTCTTT. Amino acids: CASSLRGLPNTEAFF. V gene TRBV5-5 combines with J gene TRBJ1-1; D is unresolved. The CDR3 runs 15 residues. V lost 2 bases and J 1 base, leaving 12 bases between the germline ends. Germline lookup yields CDR1 SGHKS and CDR2 YYEKEE (reference sequence).